This T cell receptor (beta chain) was sequenced for a study of CD8 T cells in ankylosing spondylitis. As to this clonotype: Its specificity is unknown.

CDR3 length: 15 amino acids. V trimming: 3 bases; J trimming: 7 bases; junction bases outside the gene matches: 8. The germline V gene has CDR1 MNHEY and CDR2 SVGAGI. Regarding the study as a whole: Reported data indicate significant enrichment of disease-linked clones within matched ankylosing spondylitis synovial fluid. Blood from ankylosing spondylitis patients appeared to carry a characteristic roughly eight-variant TCR beta motif.

A quantitative 5'-RACE method, one with molecular barcodes, was used to make TCR beta libraries. TCRdb re-called the 5' RACE reads with MiXCR, one entry per CDR3 protein. In the table there are approximately 540,000 distinct CDR3 sequences, about 13% of which are singletons. The clonotype comes from a male donor with ankylosing spondylitis. Sequenced material: blood, either unsorted or a sorted T cell fraction (not recorded which). This sequence joins TRBV6-5 and TRBJ1-2; TRBD1 agrees at 10 bases. The CDR3 DNA reads TGTGCCAGCAGTTATTCGGGACAGGGGAGGTCTGGCTACACCTTC. Amino acid sequence: CASSYSGQGRSGYTF.